The present T cell receptor (beta chain) was sequenced within a study of blood T cell repertoires in COVID-19. Study context: Sources were T cells, B-cell-depleted T cells, or PBMCs; the material itself was cDNA or gDNA.

V lost 4 bases, J lost 6 bases, and 22 bases lay in between. CDR1 SGHDT and CDR2 YYEEEE come from the germline V gene. The CDR3 covers 16 residues. Per the authors' pipeline: Researchers report that nucleated cell counts were estimated from reference gene primer amplification. Sequencing was performed with immunoSEQ multiplex PCR; in TCRdb, only in-frame clones are kept and a portion is missing. From that table come the V and J calls and clone size; the DNA was used to work out D and trimming. The table has roughly 51,000 clones, 80% to 90% seen once. What was sequenced was peripheral blood. The J gene is TRBJ1-2, the V gene TRBV5-6; a possible D gene is TRBD1 (5 bases). The sequence came from a woman older than 75 with acute or convalescent COVID-19. The CDR3 region is CASSRDSQAGRDGYTF. CDR3 DNA sequence: TGTGCCAGCAGCCGGGACTCCCAGGCTGGAAGGGATGGCTACACCTTC.